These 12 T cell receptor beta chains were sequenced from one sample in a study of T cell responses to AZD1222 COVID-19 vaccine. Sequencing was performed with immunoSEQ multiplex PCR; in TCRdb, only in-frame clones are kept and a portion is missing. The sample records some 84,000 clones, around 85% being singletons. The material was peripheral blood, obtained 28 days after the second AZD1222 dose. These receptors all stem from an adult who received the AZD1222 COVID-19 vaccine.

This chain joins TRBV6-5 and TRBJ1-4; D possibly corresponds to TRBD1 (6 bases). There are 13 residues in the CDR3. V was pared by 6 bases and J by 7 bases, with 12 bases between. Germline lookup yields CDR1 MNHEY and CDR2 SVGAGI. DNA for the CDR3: TGTGCCAGCAGAGAGGAGGGGGGTGAAAAACTGTTTTTT. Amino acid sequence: CASREEGGEKLFF.

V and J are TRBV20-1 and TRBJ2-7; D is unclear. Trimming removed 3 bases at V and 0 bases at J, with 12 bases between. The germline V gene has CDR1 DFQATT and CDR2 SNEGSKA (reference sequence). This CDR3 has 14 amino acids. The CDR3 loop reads CSASVQISSYEQYF. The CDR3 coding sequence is TGCAGTGCTAGTGTGCAGATTAGCTCCTACGAGCAGTACTTC.

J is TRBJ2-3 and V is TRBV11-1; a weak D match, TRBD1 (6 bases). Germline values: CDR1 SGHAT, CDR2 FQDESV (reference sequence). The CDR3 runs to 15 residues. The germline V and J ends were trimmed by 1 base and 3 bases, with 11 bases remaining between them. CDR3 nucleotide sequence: TGTGCCAGCAGCTTAGGTGGGGGCGAAACAGATACGCAGTATTTT. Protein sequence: CASSLGGGETDTQYF.

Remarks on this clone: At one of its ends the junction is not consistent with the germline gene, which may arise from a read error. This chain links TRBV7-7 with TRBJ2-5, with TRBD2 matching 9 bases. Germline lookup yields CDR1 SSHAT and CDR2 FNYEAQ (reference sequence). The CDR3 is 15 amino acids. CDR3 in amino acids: CASSLSGGMGETQYF. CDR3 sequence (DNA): TGTGCTAGCAGCTTAAGCGGGGGGATGGGAGAGACCCAGTACTTC.

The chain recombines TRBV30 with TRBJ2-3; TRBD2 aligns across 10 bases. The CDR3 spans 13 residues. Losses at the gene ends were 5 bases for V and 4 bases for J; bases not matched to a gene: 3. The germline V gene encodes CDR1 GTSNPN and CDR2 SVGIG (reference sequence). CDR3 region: CAWELAGADTQYF. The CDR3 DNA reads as TGTGCCTGGGAGCTAGCGGGGGCAGATACGCAGTATTTT.

The CDR3 nucleotides read TGTGCCAGCAGTGATCCGGGACAGGGGGCCTACGAGCAGTACTTC. Protein: CASSDPGQGAYEQYF. The genes are TRBV25-1 and TRBJ2-7, with 11 positions matching TRBD1. Germline CDR1 and CDR2: MGHDK and SYGVNS. The CDR3 sequence is 15 residues long. The junction had 3 bases not matched to a gene; V was cut back by 3 bases and J by 2 bases.

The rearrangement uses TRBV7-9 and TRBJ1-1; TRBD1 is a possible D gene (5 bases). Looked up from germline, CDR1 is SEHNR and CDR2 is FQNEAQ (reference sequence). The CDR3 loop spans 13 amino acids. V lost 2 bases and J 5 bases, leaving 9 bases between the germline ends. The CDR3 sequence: CASSLSGGTEAFF. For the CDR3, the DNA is TGTGCCAGCAGCTTATCGGGGGGTACTGAAGCTTTCTTT.

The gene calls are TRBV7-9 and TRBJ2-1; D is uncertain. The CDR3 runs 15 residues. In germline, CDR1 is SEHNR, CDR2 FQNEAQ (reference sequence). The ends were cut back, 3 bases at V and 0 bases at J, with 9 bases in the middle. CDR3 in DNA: TGTGCCAGCAGCTTGTCCAGAAGCTCCTACAATGAGCAGTTCTTC. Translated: CASSLSRSSYNEQFF.

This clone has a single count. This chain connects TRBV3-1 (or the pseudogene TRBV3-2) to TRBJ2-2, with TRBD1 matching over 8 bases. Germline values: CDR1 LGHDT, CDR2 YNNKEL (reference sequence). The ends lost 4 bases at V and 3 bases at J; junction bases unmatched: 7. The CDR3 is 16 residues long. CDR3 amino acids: CASSPQGATYTGELFF. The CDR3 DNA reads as TGTGCCAGCAGCCCTCAGGGGGCTACGTACACCGGGGAGCTGTTTTTT.

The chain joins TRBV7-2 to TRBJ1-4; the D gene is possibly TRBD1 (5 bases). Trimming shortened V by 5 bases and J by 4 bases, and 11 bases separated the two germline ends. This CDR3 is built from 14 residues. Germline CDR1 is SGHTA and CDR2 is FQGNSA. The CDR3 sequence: CASSLGRLNEKLFF. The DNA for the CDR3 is TGTGCCAGCAGCCTGGGACGGCTTAATGAAAAACTGTTTTTT. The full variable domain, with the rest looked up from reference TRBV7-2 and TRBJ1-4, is GAGVSQSPSNKVTEKGKDVELRCDPISGHTALYWYRQSLGQGLEFLIYFQGNSAPDKSGLPSDRFSAERTGGSVSTLTIQRTQQEDSAVYLCASSLGRLNEKLFFGSGTQLSVL.

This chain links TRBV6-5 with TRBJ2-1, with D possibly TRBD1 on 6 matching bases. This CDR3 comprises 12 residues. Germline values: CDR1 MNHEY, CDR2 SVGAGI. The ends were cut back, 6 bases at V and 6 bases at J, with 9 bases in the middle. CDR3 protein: CASRQGSNEQFF. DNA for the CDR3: TGTGCCAGCAGACAGGGATCCAATGAGCAGTTCTTC.

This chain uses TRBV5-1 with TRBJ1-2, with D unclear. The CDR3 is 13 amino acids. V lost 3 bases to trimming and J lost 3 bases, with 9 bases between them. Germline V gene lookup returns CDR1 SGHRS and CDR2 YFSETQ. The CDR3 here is CASSYTEDYGYTF. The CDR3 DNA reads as TGCGCCAGCAGCTACACGGAGGACTATGGCTACACCTTC.